The present T cell receptor (beta chain) was sequenced within a study of response to subunit inactivated influenza vaccine. Regarding the study as a whole: Authors suggested seasonal influenza vaccinations each recruit few new T cells.

V was pared by 5 bases and J by 0 bases, with 7 bases between. The CDR3 totals 12 residues. Germline values: CDR1 DFQATT, CDR2 SNEGSKA (reference sequence). Each CDR3 protein is one row after TCRdb ran MiXCR on the RT-PCR reads. Here the sample spans roughly 790,000 distinct CDR3 sequences, less than 25% being singletons. In this sample, this clonotype turned up once. What it recognizes is unknown. The sequencing here drew on PBMCs from blood, taken about 5 days after vaccination. The sequence came from a man in his fifties who received an inactivated influenza vaccine. J is TRBJ1-1 and V is TRBV20-1; no clear D. The CDR3 is CSAVGLNTEAFF. The CDR3, as DNA: TGCAGTGCTGTCGGGTTGAACACTGAAGCTTTCTTT.